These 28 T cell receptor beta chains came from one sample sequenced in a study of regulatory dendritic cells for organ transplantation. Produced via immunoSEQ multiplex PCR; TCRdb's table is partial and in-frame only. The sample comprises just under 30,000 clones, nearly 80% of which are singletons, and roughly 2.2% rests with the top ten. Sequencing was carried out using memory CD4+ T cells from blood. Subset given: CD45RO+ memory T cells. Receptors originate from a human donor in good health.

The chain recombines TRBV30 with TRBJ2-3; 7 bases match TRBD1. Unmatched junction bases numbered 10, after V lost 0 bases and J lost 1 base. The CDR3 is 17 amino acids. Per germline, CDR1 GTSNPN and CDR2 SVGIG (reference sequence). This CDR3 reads CAWSVDPTGTGTDTQYF. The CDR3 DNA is TGTGCCTGGAGTGTAGATCCCACAGGGACAGGCACAGATACGCAGTATTTT.

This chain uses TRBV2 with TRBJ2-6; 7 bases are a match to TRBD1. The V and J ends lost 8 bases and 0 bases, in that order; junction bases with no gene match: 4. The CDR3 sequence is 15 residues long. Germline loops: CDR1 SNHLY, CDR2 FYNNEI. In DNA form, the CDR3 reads TGTGCCAGCCGGGACAGTATCTCTGGGGCCAACGTCCTGACTTTC. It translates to CASRDSISGANVLTF.

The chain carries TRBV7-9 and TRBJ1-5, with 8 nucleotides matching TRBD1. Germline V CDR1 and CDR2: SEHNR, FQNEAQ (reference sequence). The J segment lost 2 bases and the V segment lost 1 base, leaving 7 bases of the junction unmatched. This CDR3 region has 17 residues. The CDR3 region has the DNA TGTGCCAGCAGCTTAGGGGGGACAGGAAGGGGCAATCAGCCCCAGCATTTT. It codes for CASSLGGTGRGNQPQHF.

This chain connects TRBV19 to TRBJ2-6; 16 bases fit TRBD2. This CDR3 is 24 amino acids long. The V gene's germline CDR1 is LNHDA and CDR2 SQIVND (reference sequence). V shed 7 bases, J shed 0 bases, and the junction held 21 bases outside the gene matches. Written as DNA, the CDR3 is TGTGCCAGTACCAATCTGCTTGGTGAGCCGGGACTAGCGGGGGGGAGCTCTGGGGCCAACGTCCTGACTTTC. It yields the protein CASTNLLGEPGLAGGSSGANVLTF.

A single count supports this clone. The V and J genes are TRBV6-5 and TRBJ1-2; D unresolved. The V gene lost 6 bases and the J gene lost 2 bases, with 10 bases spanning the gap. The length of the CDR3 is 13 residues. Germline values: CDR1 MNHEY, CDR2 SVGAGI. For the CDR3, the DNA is TGTGCCAGCAGCATAGGGAGGAACTATGGCTACACCTTC. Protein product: CASSIGRNYGYTF.

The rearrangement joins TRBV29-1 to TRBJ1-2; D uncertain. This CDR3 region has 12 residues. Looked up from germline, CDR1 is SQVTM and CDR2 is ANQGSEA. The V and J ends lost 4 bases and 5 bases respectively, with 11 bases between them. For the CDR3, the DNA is TGCAGCGTTGTTATCGGAGTATATGGCTACACCTTC. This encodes CSVVIGVYGYTF.

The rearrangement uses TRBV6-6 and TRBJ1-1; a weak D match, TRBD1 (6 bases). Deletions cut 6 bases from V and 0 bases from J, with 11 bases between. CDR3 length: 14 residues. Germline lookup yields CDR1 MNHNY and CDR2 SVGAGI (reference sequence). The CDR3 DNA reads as TGTGCCAGCAGCATTACAGGGCTGAACACTGAAGCTTTCTTT. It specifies CASSITGLNTEAFF.

DNA for the CDR3: TGTGCCAGCAGCGTCAAGGGTGGACAGTGGTCAACGCAGTATTTT. It translates to CASSVKGGQWSTQYF. V usage is TRBV7-2 and J usage is TRBJ2-3; possibly TRBD1 for D (6 bases). CDR3 length: 15 amino acids. CDR1 and CDR2 from the germline V gene are SGHTA and FQGNSA. The V end was cut by 5 bases, the J end by 9 bases, with 21 bases between.

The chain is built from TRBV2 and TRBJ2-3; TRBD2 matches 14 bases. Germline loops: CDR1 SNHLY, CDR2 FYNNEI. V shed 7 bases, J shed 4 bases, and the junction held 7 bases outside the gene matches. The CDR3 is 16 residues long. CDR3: CASNTGTSGSADTQYF. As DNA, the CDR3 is TGTGCCAGCAACACCGGGACTAGCGGGAGCGCAGATACGCAGTATTTT.

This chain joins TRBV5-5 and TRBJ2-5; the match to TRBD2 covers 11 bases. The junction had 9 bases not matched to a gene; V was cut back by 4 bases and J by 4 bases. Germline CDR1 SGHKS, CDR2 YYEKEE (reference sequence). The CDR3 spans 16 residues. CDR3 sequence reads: CASSLFTSGRRETQYF. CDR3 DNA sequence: TGTGCCAGCAGCCTATTTACTAGCGGGAGAAGAGAGACCCAGTACTTC.

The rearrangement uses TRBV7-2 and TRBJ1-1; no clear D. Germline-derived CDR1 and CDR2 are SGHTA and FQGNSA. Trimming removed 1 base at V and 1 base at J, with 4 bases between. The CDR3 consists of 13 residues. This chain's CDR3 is CASSLGANTEAFF. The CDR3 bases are TGTGCCAGCAGCTTAGGAGCGAACACTGAAGCTTTCTTT.

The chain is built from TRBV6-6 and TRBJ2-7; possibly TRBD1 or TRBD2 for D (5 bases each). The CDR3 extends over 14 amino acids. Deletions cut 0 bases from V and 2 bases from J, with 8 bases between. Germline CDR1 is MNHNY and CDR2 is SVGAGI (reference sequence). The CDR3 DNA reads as TGTGCCAGCAGTTACTCTGGGGACCCCTACGAGCAGTACTTC. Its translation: CASSYSGDPYEQYF.

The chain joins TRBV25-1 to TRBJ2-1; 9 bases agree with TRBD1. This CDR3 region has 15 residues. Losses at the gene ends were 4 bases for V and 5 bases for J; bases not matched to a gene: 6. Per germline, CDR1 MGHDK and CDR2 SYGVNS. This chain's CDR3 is CASSGSRQGDNEQFF. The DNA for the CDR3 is TGTGCCAGCAGTGGATCCCGACAGGGGGACAATGAGCAGTTCTTC.

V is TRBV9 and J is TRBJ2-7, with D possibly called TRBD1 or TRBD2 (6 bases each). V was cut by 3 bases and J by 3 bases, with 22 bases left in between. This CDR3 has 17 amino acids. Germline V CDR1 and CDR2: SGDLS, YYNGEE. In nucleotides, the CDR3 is TGTGCCAGCAGCGCTGGTGTAGGGGGGCCGATTCTCTACGAGCAGTACTTC. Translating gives CASSAGVGGPILYEQYF.

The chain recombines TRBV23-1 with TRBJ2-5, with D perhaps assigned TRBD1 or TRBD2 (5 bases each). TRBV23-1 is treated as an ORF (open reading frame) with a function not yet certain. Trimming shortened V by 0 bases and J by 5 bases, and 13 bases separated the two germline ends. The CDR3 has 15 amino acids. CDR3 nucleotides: TGCGCCAGCAGTCAATCGTCCGGGAACAGGGAGACCCAGTACTTC. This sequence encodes CASSQSSGNRETQYF.

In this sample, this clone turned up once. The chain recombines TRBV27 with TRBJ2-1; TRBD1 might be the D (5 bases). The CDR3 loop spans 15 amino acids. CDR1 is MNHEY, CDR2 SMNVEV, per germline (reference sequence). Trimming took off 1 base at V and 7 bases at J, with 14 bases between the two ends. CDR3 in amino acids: CASSLLSGAGNEQFF. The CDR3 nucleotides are TGTGCCAGCAGTTTATTATCCGGCGCAGGGAATGAGCAGTTCTTC.

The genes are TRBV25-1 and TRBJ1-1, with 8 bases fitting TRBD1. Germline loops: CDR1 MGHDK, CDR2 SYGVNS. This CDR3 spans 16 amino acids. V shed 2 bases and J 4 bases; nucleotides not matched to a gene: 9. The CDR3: CASSEDAGGAGTEAFF. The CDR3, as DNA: TGTGCCAGCAGTGAAGATGCAGGGGGCGCGGGCACTGAAGCTTTCTTT.

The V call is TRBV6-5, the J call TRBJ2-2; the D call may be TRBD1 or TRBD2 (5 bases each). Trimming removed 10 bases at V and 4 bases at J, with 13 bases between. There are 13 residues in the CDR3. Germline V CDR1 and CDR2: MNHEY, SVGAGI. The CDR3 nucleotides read TGTGCCACAAAGAGGGGCTCCACCGGGGAGCTGTTTTTT. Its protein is CATKRGSTGELFF.

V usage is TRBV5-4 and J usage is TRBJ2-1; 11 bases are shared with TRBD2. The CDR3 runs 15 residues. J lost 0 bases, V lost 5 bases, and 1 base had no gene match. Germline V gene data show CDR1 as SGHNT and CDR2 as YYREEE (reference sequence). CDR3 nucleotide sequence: TGTGCCAGCAGGACTAGCGGGAACTCCTACAATGAGCAGTTCTTC. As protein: CASRTSGNSYNEQFF.

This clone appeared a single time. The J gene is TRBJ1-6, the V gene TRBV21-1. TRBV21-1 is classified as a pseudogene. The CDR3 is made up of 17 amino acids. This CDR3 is CASKGGTRLHYNSPLHF. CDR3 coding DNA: TGTGCCAGCAAAGGCGGAACCCGGTTGCATTACAATTCACCCCTCCACTTT.

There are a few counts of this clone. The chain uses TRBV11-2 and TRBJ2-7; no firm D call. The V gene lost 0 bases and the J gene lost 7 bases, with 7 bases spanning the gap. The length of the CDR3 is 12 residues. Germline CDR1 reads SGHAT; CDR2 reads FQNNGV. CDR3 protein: CASSLDSKEQYF. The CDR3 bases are TGTGCCAGCAGCTTAGATTCGAAGGAGCAGTACTTC.

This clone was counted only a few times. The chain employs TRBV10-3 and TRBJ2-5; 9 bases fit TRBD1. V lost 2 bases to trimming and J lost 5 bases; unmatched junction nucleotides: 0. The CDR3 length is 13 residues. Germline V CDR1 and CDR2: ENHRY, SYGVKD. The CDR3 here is CAISEGQGETQYF. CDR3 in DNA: TGTGCCATCAGTGAGGGACAGGGGGAGACCCAGTACTTC.

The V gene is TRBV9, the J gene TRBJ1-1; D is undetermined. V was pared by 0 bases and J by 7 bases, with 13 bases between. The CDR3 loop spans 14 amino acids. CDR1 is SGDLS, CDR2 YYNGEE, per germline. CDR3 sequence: CASSVAPGRNEAFF. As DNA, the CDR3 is TGTGCCAGCAGCGTAGCCCCCGGACGCAATGAAGCTTTCTTT.

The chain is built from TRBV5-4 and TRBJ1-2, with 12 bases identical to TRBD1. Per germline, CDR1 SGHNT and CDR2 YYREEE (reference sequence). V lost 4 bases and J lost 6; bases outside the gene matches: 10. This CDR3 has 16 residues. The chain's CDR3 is CASSRDRGLGRDGYTF. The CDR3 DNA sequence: TGTGCCAGCAGCCGGGACAGGGGGCTCGGACGTGATGGCTACACCTTC.

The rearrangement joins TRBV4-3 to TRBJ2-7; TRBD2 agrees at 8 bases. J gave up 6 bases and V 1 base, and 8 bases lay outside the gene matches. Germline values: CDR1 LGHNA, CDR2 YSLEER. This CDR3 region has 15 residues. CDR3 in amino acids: CASSQGRAGGREQYF. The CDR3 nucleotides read TGCGCCAGCAGCCAAGGCCGGGCGGGAGGCCGCGAGCAGTACTTC.

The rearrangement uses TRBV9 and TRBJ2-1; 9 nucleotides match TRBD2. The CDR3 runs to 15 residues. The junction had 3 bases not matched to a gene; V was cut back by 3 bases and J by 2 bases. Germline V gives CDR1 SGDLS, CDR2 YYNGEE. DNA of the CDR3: TGTGCCAGCAGCGGACTAGCGGCTACCTACAATGAGCAGTTCTTC. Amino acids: CASSGLAATYNEQFF.

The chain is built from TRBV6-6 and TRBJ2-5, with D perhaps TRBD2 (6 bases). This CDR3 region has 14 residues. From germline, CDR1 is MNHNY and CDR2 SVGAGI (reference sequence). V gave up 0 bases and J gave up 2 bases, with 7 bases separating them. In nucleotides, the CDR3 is TGTGCCAGCAGTTACTCCCGGGGGCAAGAGACCCAGTACTTC. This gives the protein CASSYSRGQETQYF.

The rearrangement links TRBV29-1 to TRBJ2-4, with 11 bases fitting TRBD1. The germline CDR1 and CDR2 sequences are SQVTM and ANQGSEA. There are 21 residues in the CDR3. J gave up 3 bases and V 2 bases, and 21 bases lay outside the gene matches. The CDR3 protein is CSVESLWVGTGGTFGKNIQYF. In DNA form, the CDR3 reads TGCAGCGTTGAAAGCCTGTGGGTCGGGACAGGGGGGACCTTTGGCAAAAACATTCAGTACTTC.